These T cell receptor beta chains were read from a single sample in a study of blood T cell repertoires in COVID-19. TCRdb's table, derived via immunoSEQ multiplex PCR, lists solely in-frame clones and lacks some. Altogether 130,000 to 150,000 clones are present, approximately 90% being singletons, with the ten largest covering roughly 1.2%. The sample consisted of PBMCs or T cells enriched from blood (not recorded which). The receptors originated from a woman in her 30s with acute COVID-19. CDR3s include the opening cysteine and the closing phenylalanine or tryptophan. The D gene is left open where the match is weak. The size entry is marked missing in some rows and otherwise reads once, few, many or a size class.

CDR3 protein	CDR3 DNA	J gene	V gene	D gene	clone size
CASSSMQGDYEQYF	TGTGCCAGCAGTTCGATGCAGGGGGACTACGAGCAGTACTTC	TRBJ2-7	TRBV6-5	TRBD1	-
CAITLGQKHYEQYF	TGTGCCATCACCCTGGGACAGAAACATTACGAGCAGTACTTC	TRBJ2-7	TRBV10-3	TRBD1	-
CATSRAAGEVQPQHF	TGTGCCACCAGCAGAGCGGCAGGGGAAGTTCAGCCCCAGCATTTT	TRBJ1-5	TRBV15	-	-
CASSYGDYEQYF	TGCGCCAGCAGCTACGGGGACTACGAGCAGTACTTC	TRBJ2-7	TRBV4-3	-	medium-sized
CSVEGQGASEAFF	TGCAGCGTTGAGGGACAGGGGGCGAGTGAAGCTTTCTTT	TRBJ1-1	TRBV29-1	TRBD1	-
CASSLSHQGQPQHF	TGTGCCAGCAGTTTAAGTCACCAGGGTCAGCCCCAGCATTTT	TRBJ1-5	TRBV27	-	once
CASSRRGGTSNNEQFF	TGTGCCAGTAGTCGTCGGGGCGGGACTAGTAACAATGAGCAGTTCTTC	TRBJ2-1	TRBV19	TRBD2	-
CASSPGQGKTEAFF	TGTGCCAGCAGCCCGGGACAGGGGAAGACTGAAGCTTTCTTT	TRBJ1-1	TRBV3-1/TRBV3-2	TRBD1	-
CASSLGSSILSTDTQYF	TGCGCCAGCAGCTTGGGTTCTTCTATCCTTAGCACAGATACGCAGTATTTT	TRBJ2-3	TRBV5-1	-	-
CASSHSLGLAGNEQFF	TGTGCCAGCAGCCACTCCCTCGGACTAGCGGGTAATGAGCAGTTCTTC	TRBJ2-1	TRBV3-1/TRBV3-2	TRBD2	-
CASRRQGANYGYTF	TGTGCCAGCAGGCGACAGGGAGCTAACTATGGCTACACCTTC	TRBJ1-2	TRBV28	TRBD1	-
CASSFSRSSYNGAPNEQFF	TGTGCCAGCAGCTTCTCGCGGTCCTCCTACAATGGGGCCCCCAATGAGCAGTTCTTC	TRBJ2-1	TRBV7-9	-	-
CAIRASGGTGGNYGYTF	TGTGCCATCAGAGCGAGTGGCGGGACAGGCGGAAACTATGGCTACACCTTC	TRBJ1-2	TRBV10-3	TRBD1	-
CASSQGLAGYEQYF	TGCGCCAGCAGCCAAGGACTAGCGGGATACGAGCAGTACTTC	TRBJ2-7	TRBV4-1	TRBD2	-
CASSQFLGDRGGYTF	TGTGCCAGCAGCCAGTTCCTAGGGGACCGGGGGGGCTACACCTTC	TRBJ1-2	TRBV3-1/TRBV3-2	-	-
CASSLAGNTGELFF	TGTGCCAGTAGTCTAGCGGGAAACACCGGGGAGCTGTTTTTT	TRBJ2-2	TRBV19	TRBD2	-
CSASRGSSYNEQFF	TGCAGTGCTAGTCGGGGGAGCTCCTACAATGAGCAGTTCTTC	TRBJ2-1	TRBV20-1	-	-
CASSVLAPVETQYF	TGTGCCAGCAGCGTTCTAGCGCCGGTGGAGACCCAGTACTTC	TRBJ2-5	TRBV14	-	-
CASSLQGYTEAFF	TGTGCCAGCAGTTTACAGGGATACACTGAAGCTTTCTTT	TRBJ1-1	TRBV28	-	-
CASSMTSVYNEQFF	TGTGCCAGTAGTATGACTAGCGTCTACAATGAGCAGTTCTTC	TRBJ2-1	TRBV19	TRBD2	-
CASSEYGEQETQYF	TGCGCCAGCAGTGAGTACGGAGAACAAGAGACCCAGTACTTC	TRBJ2-5	TRBV10-2	-	-
CASSPTTGNTEAFF	TGCGCCAGCAGCCCGACGACAGGGAACACTGAAGCTTTCTTT	TRBJ1-1	TRBV5-1	-	once
CASSLAADRRSSYNSPLHF	TGTGCCAGCAGCTTAGCGGCGGACAGGAGGAGCTCCTATAATTCACCCCTCCACTTT	TRBJ1-6	TRBV7-2	TRBD1	-
CASTSRLTGTGELFF	TGTGCCAGTACCTCCCGCCTCACAGGGACCGGGGAGCTGTTTTTT	TRBJ2-2	TRBV19	-	-
CASSTGQGGEKLFF	TGTGCCAGCTCGACTGGACAGGGTGGCGAAAAACTGTTTTTT	TRBJ1-4	TRBV2	TRBD1	-
CASSRDRGTEQYF	TGTGCCAGCAGCCGGGACAGGGGCACCGAGCAGTACTTC	TRBJ2-7	TRBV12-3/TRBV12-4	TRBD1	-
CASSSWTADAEAFF	TGTGCCAGCAGCTCCTGGACAGCAGACGCTGAAGCTTTCTTT	TRBJ1-1	TRBV7-2	-	once
CASSLGSGRAGSYEQYF	TGTGCCAGCAGCTTGGGTAGCGGGAGGGCCGGCTCCTACGAGCAGTACTTC	TRBJ2-7	TRBV5-4	TRBD2	-
CASRPPGQNTEAFF	TGCGCCAGCAGACCACCGGGACAAAACACTGAAGCTTTCTTT	TRBJ1-1	TRBV10-2	-	-
CASSLRRTSGTEQYF	TGTGCCAGCAGTTTACGAAGGACTAGCGGGACCGAGCAGTACTTC	TRBJ2-7	TRBV27	TRBD2	-
CASSERGGYCSGNTIYF	TGCGCCAGCAGTGAGCGTGGAGGCTACTGCTCTGGAAACACCATATATTTT	TRBJ1-3	TRBV10-1	-	-
CASSVDRYSPLHF	TGTGCCAGCAGTGTAGACAGATACTCACCCCTCCACTTT	TRBJ1-6	TRBV27	-	-
CASRRVRDSGELFF	TGTGCCAGCAGGCGCGTTAGGGACAGCGGGGAGCTGTTTTTT	TRBJ2-2	TRBV6-5	TRBD1	-
CASNLWSGREETQYF	TGTGCCAGCAACTTATGGTCCGGGAGAGAAGAGACCCAGTACTTC	TRBJ2-5	TRBV5-5	-	-
CASSLDWGRGVYYEQYF	TGTGCCAGCAGCTTAGATTGGGGCAGGGGAGTATACTACGAGCAGTACTTC	TRBJ2-7	TRBV7-9	-	-
CASSSGSNYGYTF	TGTGCCAGCAGCTCAGGGTCCAACTATGGCTACACCTTC	TRBJ1-2	TRBV9	-	-
CASSDSSLVSEQFF	TGTGCCAGCAGCGACTCTAGCTTGGTCAGCGAGCAGTTCTTC	TRBJ2-1	TRBV9	-	few
CASSLAVVATDTQYF	TGTGCCAGCAGCCTGGCTGTGGTCGCGACAGATACGCAGTATTTT	TRBJ2-3	TRBV5-5	-	-
CASSFPGGRLETQYF	TGTGCCAGCAGTTTCCCTGGCGGGAGGTTAGAGACCCAGTACTTC	TRBJ2-5	TRBV28	TRBD2	-
CASSGGGLADGAQYF	TGTGCCAGCAGCGGCGGGGGACTAGCGGACGGGGCCCAGTACTTC	TRBJ2-5	TRBV5-4	TRBD2	once
CASSFTPGLGGELFF	TGTGCCAGCAGTTTTACCCCAGGGCTCGGCGGGGAGCTGTTTTTT	TRBJ2-2	TRBV27	-	-
CASSPQDSYNEQFF	TGTGCCAGCAGTCCCCAGGACTCCTACAATGAGCAGTTCTTC	TRBJ2-1	TRBV27	-	-
CASSHDATSSSYEQYF	TGCGCCAGCAGCCACGATGCGACTAGCAGCTCCTACGAGCAGTACTTC	TRBJ2-7	TRBV4-3	TRBD2	-
CASSLGQSYGYTF	TGTGCCAGCAGCTTAGGACAGAGCTATGGCTACACCTTC	TRBJ1-2	TRBV11-2	-	-
CASSSLGGTRPYEQYF	TGTGCCAGTAGTTCCCTGGGGGGGACTAGGCCTTACGAGCAGTACTTC	TRBJ2-7	TRBV19	TRBD2	-
CASVLGGDNEQFF	TGTGCCAGCGTTTTAGGGGGGGACAATGAGCAGTTCTTC	TRBJ2-1	TRBV6-6	-	-
CASSQDGREASSYEQYF	TGTGCCAGCAGCCAAGATGGAAGGGAGGCTAGCTCCTACGAGCAGTACTTC	TRBJ2-7	TRBV3-1/TRBV3-2	-	-
CASSDGGVAYPGELFF	TGTGCCAGCAGTGACGGGGGAGTCGCTTATCCCGGGGAGCTGTTTTTT	TRBJ2-2	TRBV2	-	-
CASSPTTSGSYNEQFF	TGTGCCAGCAGCCCTACTACTAGCGGGTCCTACAATGAGCAGTTCTTC	TRBJ2-1	TRBV27	TRBD2	-
CASSLIPGSDGYTF	TGCGCCAGCAGCTTGATCCCAGGGTCTGATGGCTACACCTTC	TRBJ1-2	TRBV5-1	-	-
CASSELRDDASNEQFF	TGTGCCAGCAGTGAATTGCGGGATGACGCTTCCAATGAGCAGTTCTTC	TRBJ2-1	TRBV25-1	-	few
CASGTGSSGNTIYF	TGTGCCAGCGGGACAGGGAGCTCTGGAAACACCATATATTTT	TRBJ1-3	TRBV28	TRBD1	-
CASSTIAGDEQFF	TGTGCCAGTAGTACCATAGCGGGAGATGAGCAGTTCTTC	TRBJ2-1	TRBV19	TRBD2	-
CASKTFAVTMNTEAFF	TGTGCCAGCAAGACTTTTGCAGTAACCATGAACACTGAAGCTTTCTTT	TRBJ1-1	TRBV2	-	-
CAWNADPNQPQHF	TGTGCCTGGAACGCGGATCCTAATCAGCCCCAGCATTTT	TRBJ1-5	TRBV30	-	-
CATWGLAESYEQYF	TGTGCCACCTGGGGACTAGCGGAGTCCTACGAGCAGTACTTC	TRBJ2-7	TRBV6-5	TRBD2	-
CATSRVLSYEQYF	TGTGCCACCAGCAGAGTACTTTCCTACGAGCAGTACTTC	TRBJ2-7	TRBV15	-	-
CASAGVASGSITDTQYF	TGTGCCAGCGCGGGGGTAGCTAGCGGGAGCATCACAGATACGCAGTATTTT	TRBJ2-3	TRBV7-6	TRBD2	-
CASSYTPGLAGVYEQYF	TGTGCCAGCAGTTACACTCCGGGACTAGCCGGCGTCTACGAGCAGTACTTC	TRBJ2-7	TRBV6-2/TRBV6-3	TRBD2	once
CASSLTGPEAFF	TGTGCCAGCAGTTTAACGGGTCCTGAAGCTTTCTTT	TRBJ1-1	TRBV12-3/TRBV12-4	-	-